This TCR beta chain was profiled in a study of T cell clones after liver transplantation. Clones were read by immunoSEQ multiplex PCR, and TCRdb kept only the in-frame ones, dropping some. This repertoire shows fewer than 80,000 clones, 84% found once; its top ten account for under 2.5%. Germline CDR1 SGHTA, CDR2 FQGNSA. Trimming stripped 5 bases from V and 4 bases from J, with 14 bases between. The length of the CDR3 is 15 residues. The sequenced sample was CD4+ T cells from blood, obtained less than 50 months after liver transplant. The TCR sequence derives from a human patient who received a liver transplant. The graft donor may account for some of the T cells. This chain joins TRBV7-2 and TRBJ2-2; D perhaps matches TRBD2 (5 bases). The CDR3 sequence: CASSPAGGVTGELFF. CDR3 coding DNA: TGTGCCAGCAGCCCCGCGGGTGGGGTCACCGGGGAGCTGTTTTTT.